The source of this T cell receptor (beta chain) is a study of shared clonotypes between healthy human individuals. Naive CD8 cells, CD45RO-negative and positively selected for CCR7, excluded terminally differentiated effector memory CD45RA+ cells. Donors had no recently reported acute infections or vaccinations and were HIV-negative. General observations from the study: The sole specimen, blood, was sampled, and tissue repertoires likely differ.

CDR1 is SGHTA and CDR2 is FQGNSA in the germline V gene. This CDR3 has 18 residues. J was trimmed by 0 bases and V by 3 bases; bases with no gene match: 7. Assay: immunoSEQ multiplex PCR; the TCRdb copy retains only in-frame clones and omits some. Of millions of clones in the sample, approximately 95% were seen once. Notes on this clone: The target antigen is unknown.

The rearrangement links TRBV7-2 to TRBJ2-7, with 14 bases identical to TRBD2. The TCR sequence derives from a man aged 18 to 35 in good health. Input material: naive CD8+ T cells sorted from blood. The CDR3 sequence: CASSLVGLAGESSYEQYF. The CDR3, as DNA: TGTGCCAGCAGCTTGGTGGGACTAGCGGGAGAGAGCTCCTACGAGCAGTACTTC. Variable domain in full (rest from reference TRBV7-2 and TRBJ2-7): GAGVSQSPSNKVTEKGKDVELRCDPISGHTALYWYRQSLGQGLEFLIYFQGNSAPDKSGLPSDRFSAERTGGSVSTLTIQRTQQEDSAVYLCASSLVGLAGESSYEQYFGPGTRLTVT.